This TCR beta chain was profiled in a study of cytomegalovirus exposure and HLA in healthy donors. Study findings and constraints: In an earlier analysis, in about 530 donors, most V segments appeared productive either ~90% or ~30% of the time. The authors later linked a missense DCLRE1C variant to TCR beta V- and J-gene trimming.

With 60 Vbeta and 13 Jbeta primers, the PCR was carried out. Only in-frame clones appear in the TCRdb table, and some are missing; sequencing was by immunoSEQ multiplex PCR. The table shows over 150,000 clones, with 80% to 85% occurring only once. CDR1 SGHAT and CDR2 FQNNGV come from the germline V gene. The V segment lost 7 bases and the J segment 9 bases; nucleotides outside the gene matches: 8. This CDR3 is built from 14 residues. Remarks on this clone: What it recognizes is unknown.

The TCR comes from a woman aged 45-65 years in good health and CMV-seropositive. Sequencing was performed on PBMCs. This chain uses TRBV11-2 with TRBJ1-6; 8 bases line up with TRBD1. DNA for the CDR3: TGTGCCAGCAACACAGGGGGTGTGGGTTCACCCCTCCACTTT. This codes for CASNTGGVGSPLHF.